These T cell receptor beta chains were read from a single sample in a study of blood T cell repertoires in COVID-19. Sequenced by immunoSEQ multiplex PCR; TCRdb stores in-frame clones only, minus some. The profile covers about 220,000 clones, with around 83% appearing a single time and 8.2% taken by the ten largest. Sequencing was done on a sample of peripheral blood. The source of these receptors is a woman aged 45-65 years with acute or convalescent COVID-19. Both conserved end residues are part of each CDR3. D genes are given only for firm matches. Size is omitted from some rows. Given values are once, few, many or a class for expanded clones.

v_gene	d_gene	abundance	j_gene	CDR3aa	CDR3nt
TRBV6-2/TRBV6-3	NA	NA	TRBJ2-1	CASSFNIKESGNEQFF	TGTGCCAGCAGTTTCAACATCAAGGAGTCGGGCAATGAGCAGTTCTTC
TRBV7-7	NA	NA	TRBJ2-7	CASSLVPGEPYEQYF	TGTGCTAGCAGCTTAGTCCCGGGGGAACCTTACGAGCAGTACTTC
TRBV20-1	NA	NA	TRBJ2-5	CSASSGQETQYF	TGCAGTGCTAGTTCAGGTCAAGAGACCCAGTACTTC
TRBV7-2	TRBD1	NA	TRBJ1-2	CASSPDRNYGYTF	TGTGCCAGCAGCCCGGACAGGAACTATGGCTACACCTTC
TRBV18	TRBD1	NA	TRBJ2-7	CASSPTGQGTYEQYF	TGTGCCAGCTCACCAACGGGACAGGGGACCTACGAGCAGTACTTC
TRBV28	TRBD1	NA	TRBJ1-2	CASLSAPGGEDGYTF	TGTGCCAGCCTCAGTGCCCCAGGGGGTGAGGATGGCTACACCTTC
TRBV27	NA	NA	TRBJ2-2	CASSPRLVPGGELFF	TGTGCCAGCAGTCCCCGACTAGTCCCGGGCGGGGAGCTGTTTTTT
TRBV5-1	TRBD1	NA	TRBJ2-5	CASSEQGGPGTGSGETQYF	TGCGCCAGCAGCGAACAAGGTGGCCCAGGGACAGGGTCGGGGGAGACCCAGTACTTC
TRBV10-1	TRBD1	NA	TRBJ1-5	CASTTWDRGANQPQHF	TGCGCCAGCACCACGTGGGACAGGGGTGCCAATCAGCCCCAGCATTTT
TRBV24-1	NA	once	TRBJ2-1	CATSDSWDSTYNEQFF	TGTGCCACCAGTGATTCGTGGGACTCGACCTACAATGAGCAGTTCTTC
TRBV7-2	NA	few	TRBJ2-7	CASSLVANLNREQYF	TGTGCCAGCAGCTTAGTAGCCAACCTGAATAGGGAGCAGTACTTC
TRBV5-1	TRBD2	NA	TRBJ2-7	CASSILRAGNEQYF	TGCGCCAGCAGCATCCTTAGAGCGGGAAACGAGCAGTACTTC
TRBV6-5	NA	NA	TRBJ2-6	CASKAGSSGANVLTF	TGTGCCAGCAAGGCGGGGAGCTCTGGGGCCAACGTCCTGACTTTC
TRBV7-2	NA	NA	TRBJ1-2	CASSLGGSYGYTF	TGTGCCAGCAGCCTCGGAGGCAGCTATGGCTACACCTTC